The 22 T cell receptor beta chains given below trace back to one sample, sequenced in a study of T cell repertoires in cytomegalovirus infection. Their recognized antigens are unknown. TCRdb re-analysed the reads in MiXCR, keeping a single row per CDR3 protein. In the table there are 300,000 to 400,000 distinct CDR3 sequences, roughly 29% of which are singletons. Sample: cultured PBMCs, taken from culture after CMV antigen stimulation. All receptors derive from a human donor in good health (CMV status not recorded). Some clones in this sample may be carry-over from other donors' samples.

V usage is TRBV27 and J usage is TRBJ1-2; 8 bases fit TRBD1. The V gene's germline CDR1 is MNHEY and CDR2 SMNVEV (reference sequence). V lost 1 base and J lost 7; bases outside the gene matches: 5. The CDR3 contains 14 residues. CDR3 nucleotide sequence: TGTGCCAGCAGTTTATACCCGGACAGGGTTGGCTACACCTTC. The encoded protein is CASSLYPDRVGYTF.

This clonotype turned up a few times. V gene TRBV12-5 combines with J gene TRBJ2-3; D perhaps matches TRBD1 (5 bases). Germline CDR1 and CDR2: LGHNT and FRNRAP. The ends were cut back, 5 bases at V and 0 bases at J, with 18 bases in the middle. The CDR3 contains 17 residues. CDR3 protein: CASGQGTGPTSTDTQYF. CDR3 nucleotide sequence: TGTGCTAGTGGTCAAGGAACAGGTCCTACTAGCACAGATACGCAGTATTTT.

The rearrangement links TRBV5-6 to TRBJ2-1; TRBD1 might be the D (6 bases). Germline values: CDR1 SGHDT, CDR2 YYEEEE. The CDR3 has 13 residues. V dropped 4 bases and J dropped 15 bases, with 20 bases sitting between them. The CDR3 nucleotides are TGTGCCAGCAGCCATCCCCCGAGACAGGACCGGTTCTTC. Its translation: CASSHPPRQDRFF. Full variable domain (outside the CDR3, taken from reference TRBV5-6 and TRBJ2-1): DAGVTQSPTHLIKTRGQQVTLRCSPKSGHDTVSWYQQALGQGPQFIFQYYEEEERQRGNFPDRFSGHQFPNYSSELNVNALLLGDSALYLCASSHPPRQDRFFGPGTRLTVL.

The J gene is TRBJ1-1, the V gene TRBV14; D is possibly TRBD1 (5 bases). Between the trimmed V and J ends, which lost 0 bases and 2 bases, there was a span of 19 bases. The CDR3 is 18 residues long. Germline lookup yields CDR1 SGHDN and CDR2 FVKESK. The CDR3 spells CASSQDRRGSKPNTEAFF. The CDR3, as DNA: TGTGCCAGCAGCCAAGATCGGAGGGGCTCGAAGCCCAACACTGAAGCTTTCTTT.

This clonotype was seen more than once but under ten times. The V gene is TRBV12-3 or TRBV12-4, the J gene TRBJ2-3; 9 bases match TRBD2. Unmatched junction bases numbered 4, after V lost 7 bases and J lost 2 bases. The CDR3 runs 14 residues. CDR3 in DNA: TGTGCCAGCAATCTAGCGGGGCTCACAGATACGCAGTATTTT. As protein: CASNLAGLTDTQYF.

V is TRBV5-4 and J is TRBJ2-5, with D possibly being TRBD2 (6 bases). V dropped 3 bases and J dropped 7 bases, with 19 bases sitting between them. The CDR3 covers 15 residues. Germline values: CDR1 SGHNT, CDR2 YYREEE (reference sequence). The CDR3 DNA is TGTGCCAGCAGCTGGTGGGGGGAGGACTCAGGGACCCAGTACTTC. It yields the protein CASSWWGEDSGTQYF.

This clonotype has more than one count but fewer than ten. The chain is built from TRBV6-1 and TRBJ1-6, with 10 bases fitting TRBD1. In germline, CDR1 is MNHNS, CDR2 SASEGT. The CDR3 extends over 14 amino acids. Trimming took 6 bases from V and 9 from J; bases not matched to a gene: 5. The CDR3 is CASSFDRGLSPLHF. The DNA of the CDR3 is TGTGCCAGCAGCTTCGACAGGGGGCTTTCACCCCTCCACTTT.

This chain connects TRBV6-6 to TRBJ2-1; 14 positions agree with TRBD2. The CDR3 loop spans 22 amino acids. The V segment lost 0 bases and the J segment 6 bases; nucleotides outside the gene matches: 19. Germline CDR1 and CDR2: MNHNY and SVGAGI (reference sequence). This CDR3 reads CASSYSKSRGTSGSFLPNEQFF. The CDR3 DNA is TGTGCCAGCAGTTACTCGAAGTCACGAGGGACTAGCGGGAGTTTTCTTCCCAATGAGCAGTTCTTC.

The chain links TRBV20-1 to TRBJ1-5; D ambiguous. Germline lookup yields CDR1 DFQATT and CDR2 SNEGSKA (reference sequence). The CDR3 loop spans 13 amino acids. Deletions cut 2 bases from V and 0 bases from J, with 5 bases between. In nucleotides, the CDR3 is TGCAGTGCTAGAAGGGATAGCAATCAGCCCCAGCATTTT. Its protein product is CSARRDSNQPQHF.

Many counts were recorded for this clonotype. The germline gene is not matched at one end of the junction; a read error may be the cause. J is TRBJ2-7 and V is TRBV2, with D perhaps given as TRBD1 or TRBD2 (5 bases each). From germline, CDR1 is SNHLY and CDR2 FYNNEI. This CDR3 region has 10 residues. The CDR3 DNA follows: TGTGCCAGCAGGGGACCCGAGGAGTACTTC. Translation gives CASRGPEEYF.

This rearrangement joins TRBV20-1 to TRBJ2-5, with 7 bases identical to TRBD2. The V gene's germline CDR1 is DFQATT and CDR2 SNEGSKA (reference sequence). The V and J ends lost 1 base and 4 bases, in that order; junction bases with no gene match: 3. The CDR3 contains 13 residues. As DNA, the CDR3 is TGCAGTGCTAGAGGCGGGAGCACAGAGACCCAGTACTTC. Residues: CSARGGSTETQYF.

This chain's CDR3 is CASSRGIQGNEAFF. The CDR3 DNA follows: TGTGCCAGTAGTAGGGGAATACAGGGTAATGAAGCTTTCTTT. The rearrangement joins TRBV19 to TRBJ1-1; a possible D gene is TRBD1 (6 bases). V was pared by 4 bases and J by 7 bases, with 16 bases between. This CDR3 region has 14 residues. CDR1 and CDR2 from the germline V gene are LNHDA and SQIVND (reference sequence).

The gene calls are TRBV28 and TRBJ2-7; 8 bases are shared with TRBD1. CDR3 length equals 14 residues. CDR1 is MDHEN and CDR2 is SYDVKM in the germline V gene. The V gene end was trimmed by 8 bases and the J gene end by 6 bases; junction bases not matched to a gene: 12. CDR3 nucleotides: TGTGCCAGCGGACTTTGGACAGGGCGGCTCGAGCAGTACTTC. Protein: CASGLWTGRLEQYF.

The sample holds a few counts of this clonotype. The chain is built from TRBV20-1 and TRBJ2-4, with D unclear. This CDR3 spans 12 amino acids. CDR1 is DFQATT, CDR2 SNEGSKA, per germline (reference sequence). The V end lost 6 bases, the J end lost 7 bases, and 13 bases lay between the germline ends. The CDR3 DNA reads as TGCAGTGCAGTTTTCGGAGCTAACATTCAGTACTTC. Translating it yields CSAVFGANIQYF.

The rearrangement joins TRBV6-6 to TRBJ2-1, with 12 bases identical to TRBD2. The CDR3 has 17 amino acids. Germline CDR1 and CDR2: MNHNY and SVGAGI (reference sequence). J gave up 2 bases and V 4 bases, and 6 bases lay outside the gene matches. CDR3 coding DNA: TGTGCCAGCAGTTGGGAACTAGCGGGGGGCGCCTACAATGAGCAGTTCTTC. It is translated as CASSWELAGGAYNEQFF.

The chain links TRBV7-9 to TRBJ2-5, with unresolved D. This CDR3 is built from 15 residues. The V gene lost 1 base and the J gene lost 4 bases, with 13 bases spanning the gap. Germline CDR1 is SEHNR and CDR2 is FQNEAQ (reference sequence). In nucleotides, the CDR3 is TGTGCCAGCAGCTTAGGCTCAGACATTGGAGAGACCCAGTACTTC. Translated, it gives CASSLGSDIGETQYF.

This chain connects TRBV2 to TRBJ1-5, with D tentatively TRBD1 (6 bases). The CDR3 covers 15 residues. Germline assignment: CDR1 SNHLY and CDR2 FYNNEI. V was cut by 6 bases and J by 2 bases, with 14 bases left in between. CDR3 in DNA: TGTGCCAGCAGGCGTGGACAGAGGCGCAATCAGCCCCAGCATTTT. Protein: CASRRGQRRNQPQHF.

This clonotype was seen a handful of times. The gene calls are TRBV11-2 and TRBJ2-5; 10 nucleotides line up with TRBD2. V was clipped by 4 bases and J by 0 bases; unmatched bases: 5. This CDR3 has 16 amino acids. Germline V gene data show CDR1 as SGHAT and CDR2 as FQNNGV. CDR3: CASSSGLAVYQETQYF. The CDR3 DNA is TGTGCCAGCAGCTCCGGACTAGCGGTATACCAAGAGACCCAGTACTTC.

The chain uses TRBV19 and TRBJ2-5; D not certain. Trimming stripped 3 bases from V and 0 bases from J, with 8 bases between. Germline V gene data show CDR1 as LNHDA and CDR2 as SQIVND (reference sequence). The CDR3 has 14 amino acids. The CDR3 protein is CASSIRRDQETQYF. The CDR3 DNA reads as TGTGCCAGTAGTATCCGAAGGGACCAAGAGACCCAGTACTTC.

This clonotype has just a few counts. The V gene is TRBV29-1, the J gene TRBJ1-3; perhaps TRBD1 as D (6 bases). V was cut by 7 bases and J by 8 bases, with 18 bases left in between. CDR3 length: 13 amino acids. CDR1 and CDR2 from the germline V gene are SQVTM and ANQGSEA. The CDR3 DNA reads TGCAGCGGACGGGGCCCTGGGGGCGACACCATATATTTT. Its translation is CSGRGPGGDTIYF.

The gene calls are TRBV7-6 and TRBJ1-1, with TRBD1 matching 9 bases. V shed 2 bases and J 0 bases; nucleotides not matched to a gene: 7. The CDR3 spans 17 residues. Germline V gene sequence: CDR1 SGHVS, CDR2 FNYEAQ. This CDR3 is CASSLMGQGYMNTEAFF. CDR3 nucleotide sequence: TGTGCCAGCAGCTTAATGGGACAGGGATATATGAACACTGAAGCTTTCTTT.

V is TRBV12-3 or TRBV12-4 and J is TRBJ1-2, with 7 positions matching TRBD1. This CDR3 has 13 residues. With 6 bases clipped from V and 7 bases from J, the junction kept 8 bases outside the gene matches. The CDR3 nucleotides read TGTGCCAGCAGCCCTACCAGGGGGGCTGGCTACACCTTC. This sequence encodes CASSPTRGAGYTF.